This T cell receptor beta chain came from a study of T cells in Graves' hyperthyroidism and ophthalmopathy. Clinical symptoms, serum thyroxine, TRAb, thyroid ultrasound and orbital computed tomography established diagnosis. Amplification of TCR beta CDR3 regions was performed using RNA transcripts as template. The primer set for the first-round RT-PCR of the TCR CDR3 was HTBI. TCRdb passed the multiplex PCR reads through MiXCR, listing each CDR3 protein once. The table records about 570,000 distinct CDR3 sequences, 14% of them present only once. The CDR3 has 17 residues. V shed 4 bases and J shed 6 bases, with 23 bases lying between them. Germline CDR1 and CDR2: SGHRS and YFSETQ.

The V and J genes are TRBV5-1 and TRBJ2-1; the D gene could be TRBD1 or TRBD2 (6 bases each). This clonotype originated in a woman between 35 and 50 years old with Graves' hyperthyroidism. Sequencing was carried out using blood. CDR3 region: CASSAGGWGRLSNEQFF. CDR3 DNA: TGCGCCAGCAGCGCCGGAGGGTGGGGGCGCTTGTCCAATGAGCAGTTCTTC.